The following is a TCR beta chain sequence with its context. As originally analysed: It was from reference gene primer amplification that nucleated cell counts were estimated. Profiled with immunoSEQ multiplex PCR; TCRdb holds only in-frame clones, not every one. The V and J calls and clone size are taken from that table; D and trimming were inferred from the DNA. The sample lists 150,000 or so clones, almost 85% seen once, with around 15% in the top ten. This record belongs to a study of blood T cell repertoires in COVID-19. Overall study: Some COVID-19 samples were acute and others convalescent; all came from the United States, Italy and Spain. The cDNA or gDNA used as material had been derived from T cells, B-cell-depleted T cells, or PBMCs.

Sequenced material: peripheral blood. The clonotype was recovered from a human donor with acute or convalescent COVID-19. The donor label of this sample is uncertain.

CDR3 coding DNA: TGTGCCAGCACAGTTCGTCTCACCCAGGGGGTCACTGAAGCTTTCTTT. It is translated as CASTVRLTQGVTEAFF. The V and J genes are TRBV5-8 and TRBJ1-1, with 7 bases aligning to TRBD1. The CDR3 spans 16 residues. V trimming: 6 bases; J trimming: 4 bases; junction bases outside the gene matches: 15. The V gene's germline CDR1 is SGHTS and CDR2 YDEGEE. Using reference TRBV5-8 and TRBJ1-1 for the parts outside the CDR3, the full variable domain is EAGVTQSPTHLIKTRGQQATLRCSPISGHTSVYWYQQALGLGLQFLLWYDEGEERNRGNFPPRFSGRQFPNYSSELNVNALELEDSALYLCASTVRLTQGVTEAFFGQGTRLTVV.